What follows are 5 T cell receptor beta chains derived from one specimen sequenced in a study of cytomegalovirus exposure and HLA in healthy donors. The PCR had 60 Vbeta and 13 Jbeta primers. The protocol was immunoSEQ multiplex PCR, while the TCRdb copy is restricted to in-frame clones and leaves out a portion. The sample includes 200,000 to 250,000 clones. The sequenced material came from PBMCs. The origin of the receptors is a girl aged 2 to 10 in good health and CMV-seropositive.

The genes are TRBV4-1 and TRBJ2-5; no reliable D call. The germline V and J ends were trimmed by 3 bases and 5 bases, with 7 bases remaining between them. The germline V gene has CDR1 MGHRA and CDR2 YSYEKL. CDR3 length: 12 amino acids. The chain's CDR3 is CASSQPRETQYF. In DNA, the CDR3 is TGCGCCAGCAGCCAGCCGAGGGAGACCCAGTACTTC.

This chain uses TRBV25-1 with TRBJ2-7; D remains ambiguous. This CDR3 has 13 residues. V was clipped by 3 bases and J by 2 bases, with 8 bases between them. The germline V gene encodes CDR1 MGHDK and CDR2 SYGVNS. The CDR3 region is CASSDDIPYEQYF. The CDR3 DNA reads TGTGCCAGCAGTGATGACATACCCTACGAGCAGTACTTC.

The chain links TRBV6-5 to TRBJ2-1; 7 bases map to TRBD2. J was trimmed by 9 bases and V by 4 bases; bases with no gene match: 12. The germline CDR1 and CDR2 sequences are MNHEY and SVGAGI. This CDR3 is 15 amino acids long. The CDR3 region is CASSSTRLALVEQFF. CDR3 DNA: TGTGCCAGCAGTTCGACCCGACTAGCACTTGTTGAGCAGTTCTTC.

The chain links TRBV10-3 to TRBJ1-1, with D possibly TRBD1 on 5 matching bases. V was pared by 4 bases and J by 1 base, with 13 bases between. This CDR3 spans 15 amino acids. Germline lookup yields CDR1 ENHRY and CDR2 SYGVKD. CDR3 DNA: TGTGCCATCAGTGGTTATTACGGACAGAACACTGAAGCTTTCTTT. The encoded protein is CAISGYYGQNTEAFF.

The chain recombines TRBV29-1 with TRBJ1-4; the match to TRBD1 covers 9 bases. Germline V gene lookup returns CDR1 SQVTM and CDR2 ANQGSEA. This CDR3 comprises 13 residues. The V and J ends lost 4 bases and 8 bases, in that order; junction bases with no gene match: 5. DNA of the CDR3: TGCAGCGTTGCATTGGGACAGGGAGAAAAACTGTTTTTT. It is translated as CSVALGQGEKLFF.